Listed below are T cell receptor beta chains from one sample, sequenced in a study of T cell clonotyping in hematopoietic cell transplantation. TCRdb's copy holds only in-frame clones and misses some; the assay was immunoSEQ multiplex PCR. This table holds some 45,000 clones, roughly 80% found once. The specimen comprised peripheral blood mononuclear cells, sampled before stem cell transplant. These receptors were taken from a man aged 55 to 69 with myelodysplastic syndrome. Some clones in this sample may be carry-over from other donors' samples. Each CDR3 is given with its conserved first and last residue. A D gene is named only where the DNA matches it firmly. Size is omitted from some rows. Given values are once, few, many or a class for expanded clones.

j_gene | len | v_gene | abundance | d_gene | CDR3aa | CDR3nt
TRBJ2-2 | 13 | TRBV6-1 | few | - | CAIQEPNTGELFF | TGTGCCATCCAGGAGCCGAACACCGGGGAGCTGTTTTTT
TRBJ2-7 | 13 | TRBV28 | - | TRBD2 | CASRLAGPYEQYF | TGTGCCAGCAGACTAGCGGGGCCCTACGAGCAGTACTTC
TRBJ2-7 | 14 | TRBV10-3 | - | - | CASSYSDSSYEQYF | TGTGCCAGCAGTTACTCGGACAGCTCCTACGAGCAGTACTTC
TRBJ1-6 | 14 | TRBV21-1 | - | - | CASSLPGGKKTLHF | TGTGCCAGCAGCCTCCCTGGGGGGAAAAAAACCCTCCACTTT
TRBJ2-3 | 15 | TRBV19 | - | TRBD2 | CASRQAGGSTDTQYF | TGTGCCAGTAGACAAGCGGGGGGAAGCACAGATACGCAGTATTTT
TRBJ2-1 | 14 | TRBV19 | - | - | CASSIVGNRNEQFF | TGTGCCAGTAGTATAGTTGGGAATCGGAATGAGCAGTTCTTC
TRBJ2-3 | 12 | TRBV29-1 | once | - | CSVELGRDTQYF | TGCAGCGTTGAACTGGGGAGAGATACGCAGTATTTT
TRBJ2-2 | 16 | TRBV5-1 | - | TRBD1 | CASSYGQGARTGELFF | TGCGCCAGCAGCTACGGACAGGGGGCGCGCACCGGGGAGCTGTTTTTT
TRBJ2-7 | 17 | TRBV28 | - | TRBD1 | CASSFRLGTGGWYEQYF | TGTGCCAGCAGTTTTCGATTGGGGACAGGGGGCTGGTACGAGCAGTACTTC
TRBJ2-5 | 16 | TRBV4-1 | few | - | CASSQDFRGGQETQYF | TGCGCCAGCAGCCAAGATTTCCGGGGCGGCCAAGAGACCCAGTACTTC
TRBJ1-4 | 16 | TRBV5-4 | - | - | CASSLGGAAGDEKLFF | TGTGCCAGCAGCTTAGGGGGGGCGGCAGGAGATGAAAAACTGTTTTTT
TRBJ1-1 | 16 | TRBV6-1 | - | - | CASSEAFVDRNTEAFF | TGTGCCAGCAGTGAAGCGTTCGTAGATCGGAACACTGAAGCTTTCTTT
TRBJ2-5 | 14 | TRBV18 | - | - | CASSPGHSQETQYF | TGTGCCAGCTCACCGGGACATTCTCAAGAGACCCAGTACTTC
TRBJ2-1 | 15 | TRBV10-3 | - | TRBD2 | CAISSSGGTYNEQFF | TGTGCCATCAGCTCTAGCGGGGGGACCTACAATGAGCAGTTCTTC
TRBJ2-4 | 13 | TRBV11-1 | - | - | CASSPGQLNIQYF | TGTGCCAGCAGCCCCGGACAGTTAAACATTCAGTACTTC
TRBJ1-1 | 17 | TRBV19 | - | TRBD1 | CASSLGQGGLMNTEAFF | TGTGCCAGTAGTCTGGGACAGGGAGGGTTGATGAACACTGAAGCTTTCTTT
TRBJ1-6 | 13 | TRBV18 | - | - | CASSPPGDSPLHF | TGTGCCAGCTCACCACCAGGGGATTCACCCCTCCACTTT
TRBJ1-1 | 13 | TRBV18 | - | - | CASSPPWDTEAFF | TGTGCCAGCTCACCTCCGTGGGACACTGAAGCTTTCTTT
TRBJ2-3 | 15 | TRBV19 | - | TRBD2 | CASSPLAGVTDTQYF | TGTGCCAGTAGCCCCCTAGCGGGGGTGACAGATACGCAGTATTTT
TRBJ1-2 | 13 | TRBV28 | - | - | CASSLGGRDGYTF | TGTGCCAGCAGTTTAGGGGGACGCGATGGCTACACCTTC
TRBJ2-1 | 14 | TRBV10-3 | few | TRBD1 | CAISPTGGRSEQFF | TGTGCCATCAGCCCGACAGGGGGAAGAAGTGAGCAGTTCTTC
TRBJ1-1 | 11 | TRBV11-1 | - | - | CASSTGVEAFF | TGTGCCAGCAGCACTGGGGTAGAAGCTTTCTTT
TRBJ1-1 | 13 | TRBV6-5 | - | TRBD1 | CASKRTGGTEAFF | TGTGCCAGCAAGAGGACAGGGGGAACTGAAGCTTTCTTT
TRBJ2-3 | 16 | TRBV4-3 | - | - | CASSQRGGGDTDTQYF | TGCGCCAGCAGCCAGCGGGGAGGGGGGGACACAGATACGCAGTATTTT
TRBJ1-2 | 11 | TRBV25-1 | few | TRBD1 | CASTRTGGYTF | TGTGCCAGCACTCGGACAGGGGGCTACACCTTC
TRBJ2-1 | 14 | TRBV7-2 | few | - | CASSLMAGSNEQFF | TGTGCCAGCAGCTTAATGGCGGGGAGCAATGAGCAGTTCTTC
TRBJ1-3 | 13 | TRBV6-5 | - | - | CASSYSSGNTIYF | TGTGCCAGCAGTTACTCGAGTGGAAACACCATATATTTT
TRBJ1-2 | 15 | TRBV21-1 | few | - | CASSMSLGIGYGYTF | TGTGCCAGCAGCATGTCGCTGGGGATAGGCTATGGCTACACCTTC
TRBJ2-1 | 14 | TRBV7-8 | - | - | CASTVRRDYNEQFF | TGTGCCAGCACAGTGAGGAGGGACTACAATGAGCAGTTCTTC
TRBJ1-3 | 15 | TRBV5-6 | - | - | CASSLGSISGNTIYF | TGTGCCAGCAGCTTGGGGTCCATCTCTGGAAACACCATATATTTT
TRBJ2-3 | 16 | TRBV5-1 | - | TRBD2 | CASSLAGGGGTVAQYF | TGCGCCAGCAGCTTGGCCGGCGGGGGGGGCACCGTGGCGCAGTATTTT
TRBJ2-3 | 15 | TRBV5-1 | - | TRBD1 | CASSLDYRGIDTQYF | TGCGCCAGCAGCTTGGATTACAGGGGAATTGATACGCAGTATTTT
TRBJ1-6 | 12 | TRBV28 | - | - | CASSPAHSPLHF | TGTGCCAGCAGCCCAGCCCATTCACCCCTCCACTTT
TRBJ1-3 | 15 | TRBV5-6 | once | - | CASSPEGPSGNTIYF | TGTGCCAGCAGCCCCGAAGGACCCTCTGGAAACACCATATATTTT
TRBJ2-4 | 12 | TRBV7-9 | - | - | CASSLNGNIQYF | TGTGCCAGCAGCTTAAACGGGAACATTCAGTACTTC
TRBJ1-2 | 14 | TRBV7-2 | - | - | CASSPFTGNYGYTF | TGTGCCAGCAGCCCTTTTACAGGGAACTATGGCTACACCTTC
TRBJ2-5 | 19 | TRBV19 | - | TRBD2 | CASSIDGMGRGGSRETQYF | TGTGCCAGTAGTATCGACGGGATGGGGCGGGGGGGCTCTCGAGAGACCCAGTACTTC
TRBJ1-1 | 15 | TRBV6-5 | - | TRBD1 | CASSSGQGRNTEAFF | TGTGCCAGCAGTTCCGGACAGGGAAGGAACACTGAAGCTTTCTTT
TRBJ2-1 | 13 | TRBV10-1 | few | - | CASSSTSSGLGFF | TGCGCCAGCAGTTCGACTAGTTCGGGGCTCGGGTTCTTC
TRBJ2-2 | 16 | TRBV15 | few | - | CATSRDQGVLPGELFF | TGTGCCACCAGCAGAGATCAGGGAGTTCTACCCGGGGAGCTGTTTTTT
TRBJ2-1 | 15 | TRBV19 | - | - | CASSSAPITYNEQFF | TGTGCCAGTAGTAGCGCGCCGATAACATACAATGAGCAGTTCTTC
TRBJ2-2 | 17 | TRBV21-1 | - | - | CASSKGQNKGGTGELFF | TGTGCCAGCAGCAAAGGACAGAACAAGGGCGGTACCGGGGAGCTGTTTTTT
TRBJ1-4 | 14 | TRBV27 | - | - | CASSLSTGAEKLFF | TGTGCCAGCAGTTTATCGACAGGCGCCGAAAAACTGTTTTTT
TRBJ1-2 | 14 | TRBV4-3 | - | TRBD1 | CASSPLTGAYGYTF | TGCGCCAGCAGCCCCCTGACAGGGGCATATGGCTACACCTTC
TRBJ2-1 | 11 | TRBV6-5 | - | - | CASRSITEQFF | TGTGCCAGCAGGTCGATCACAGAGCAGTTCTTC
TRBJ2-5 | 16 | TRBV14 | - | TRBD1 | CASSQKRTGTGETQYF | TGTGCCAGCAGCCAAAAGAGGACAGGGACGGGAGAGACCCAGTACTTC
TRBJ2-1 | 17 | TRBV19 | - | TRBD2 | CASSILTGTSSGYEQFF | TGTGCCAGTAGTATCTTGACCGGGACTAGCTCGGGCTATGAGCAGTTCTTC
TRBJ1-6 | 15 | TRBV9 | - | TRBD1 | CASSGDRAGVSPLHF | TGTGCCAGCAGCGGGGACAGGGCAGGAGTTTCACCCCTCCACTTT
TRBJ1-3 | 14 | TRBV25-1 | - | - | CASSDEGFGNTIYF | TGTGCCAGCAGTGACGAGGGGTTCGGAAACACCATATATTTT
TRBJ2-5 | 16 | TRBV5-4 | - | - | CASSLAGGGRGETQYF | TGTGCCAGCAGCTTGGCCGGCGGGGGCCGGGGAGAGACCCAGTACTTC
TRBJ2-7 | 15 | TRBV5-1 | - | TRBD1 | CASSLLTGSVYEQYF | TGCGCCAGCAGCTTGCTGACAGGGTCAGTCTACGAGCAGTACTTC
TRBJ2-7 | 15 | TRBV28 | - | - | CASSLGQARTYEQYF | TGTGCCAGCAGTTTGGGGCAGGCGCGAACCTACGAGCAGTACTTC
TRBJ2-3 | 14 | TRBV19 | - | - | CASSPATGTDTQYF | TGTGCCAGTAGCCCGGCGACTGGCACAGATACGCAGTATTTT
TRBJ1-5 | 15 | TRBV2 | - | TRBD1 | CASRGTGFGNQPQHF | TGTGCCAGCAGAGGGACAGGCTTCGGCAATCAGCCCCAGCATTTT
TRBJ1-2 | 14 | TRBV2 | once | - | CASSQTGQNYGYTF | TGTGCCAGCAGTCAAACTGGACAGAACTATGGCTACACCTTC
TRBJ2-5 | 16 | TRBV7-6 | once | - | CASSLPLGSYQETQYF | TGTGCCAGCAGTTTACCTCTGGGGTCGTACCAAGAGACCCAGTACTTC
TRBJ1-6 | 13 | TRBV7-9 | - | - | CASSIAGNSPLHF | TGTGCCTCCTCGATCGCAGGCAATTCACCCCTCCACTTT
TRBJ1-6 | 14 | TRBV7-6 | once | TRBD1 | CASRLGQWNSPLHF | TGTGCCAGCAGACTGGGACAGTGGAATTCACCCCTCCACTTT
TRBJ2-7 | 15 | TRBV6-6 | once | TRBD2 | CASSSTLAGYYEQYF | TGTGCCAGCAGTTCCACACTAGCGGGGTACTACGAGCAGTACTTC
TRBJ1-5 | 15 | TRBV7-9 | - | - | CASSLEGGASQPQHF | TGTGCCAGCAGCTTAGAGGGGGGCGCGAGTCAGCCCCAGCATTTT